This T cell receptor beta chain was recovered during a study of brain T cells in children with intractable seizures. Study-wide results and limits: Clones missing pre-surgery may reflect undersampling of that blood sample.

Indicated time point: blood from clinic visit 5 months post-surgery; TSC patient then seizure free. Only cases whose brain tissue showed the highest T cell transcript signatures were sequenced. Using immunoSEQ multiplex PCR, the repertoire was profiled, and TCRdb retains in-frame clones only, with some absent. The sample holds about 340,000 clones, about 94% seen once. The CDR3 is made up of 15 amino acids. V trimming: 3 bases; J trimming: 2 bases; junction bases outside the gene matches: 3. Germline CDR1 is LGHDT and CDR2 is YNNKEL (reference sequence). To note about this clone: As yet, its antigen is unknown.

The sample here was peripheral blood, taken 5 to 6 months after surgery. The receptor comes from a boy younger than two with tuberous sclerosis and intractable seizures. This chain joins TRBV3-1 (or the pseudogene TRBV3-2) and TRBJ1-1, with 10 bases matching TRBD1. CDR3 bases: TGTGCCAGCAGCCAGCGACAGGGGGCCAACACTGAAGCTTTCTTT. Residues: CASSQRQGANTEAFF.